Listed below are T cell receptor beta chains from one sample, sequenced in a study of shared clonotypes between healthy human individuals. Assay used: immunoSEQ multiplex PCR; TCRdb lists only in-frame clones, some missing. In the table there are 2 million to 2.5 million clones, approximately 94% of which are singletons. Sequenced sample: naive CD4+ T cells sorted from blood. The source is a man between 18 and 35 years old in good health. CDR3s leave out the opening cysteine and the closing phenylalanine or tryptophan. D genes are given only for firm matches.

CDR3: SVEGGLRPPRGYEKLF
J: TRBJ1-4
V: TRBV29-1
D: -

CDR3: ASGASGTSGYSYEQY
J: TRBJ2-7
V: TRBV12-5
D: TRBD2

CDR3: ASGLGPKSGAFQETQY
J: TRBJ2-5
V: TRBV12-5
D: -

CDR3: ASSLAPTVYKQY
J: TRBJ2-7
V: TRBV7-2
D: -

CDR3: ASSVGDRRNTEAF
J: TRBJ1-1
V: TRBV5-1
D: -

CDR3: SVEGGSGPETQY
J: TRBJ2-5
V: TRBV29-1
D: -

CDR3: ASSARDSKNDGYT
J: TRBJ1-2
V: TRBV6-6
D: TRBD1

CDR3: ASSFLPTGELF
J: TRBJ2-2
V: TRBV7-3
D: -

CDR3: ASSSTGTGPYEQY
J: TRBJ2-7
V: TRBV7-2
D: TRBD1

CDR3: ASSERAIQY
J: TRBJ2-4
V: TRBV6-1
D: -

CDR3: ASSRGAGTLTATNEKLF
J: TRBJ1-4
V: TRBV5-4
D: -

CDR3: ASGPQPQH
J: TRBJ1-5
V: TRBV28
D: -

CDR3: ASSPPGAYEQY
J: TRBJ2-7
V: TRBV7-2
D: -

CDR3: ASGTGGNQPQH
J: TRBJ1-5
V: TRBV10-3
D: TRBD1

CDR3: ASSPGQGRTDTQY
J: TRBJ2-3
V: TRBV28
D: TRBD1

CDR3: ASRSRTGYYGYT
J: TRBJ1-2
V: TRBV12-2
D: -

CDR3: SAYGYT
J: TRBJ1-2
V: TRBV29-1
D: -

CDR3: ASSSPGGRRETQY
J: TRBJ2-5
V: TRBV28
D: TRBD2